The entry that follows covers one TCR beta chain sequence. Its antigen is unidentified. The sample comes from a study of cytomegalovirus exposure and HLA in healthy donors. There are 12 residues in the CDR3. CDR1 is MNHEY and CDR2 is SMNVEV in the germline V gene (reference sequence). The V end was cut by 6 bases, the J end by 9 bases, with 12 bases between. Findings and caveats of the study: The investigators catalogued 150 to 200 TCR beta chains as cytomegalovirus-associated.

60 Vbeta and 13 Jbeta primers were used in PCR. The data were produced by immunoSEQ multiplex PCR, yet TCRdb's version contains in-frame clones alone and is incomplete. The sample shows under 200,000 clones, over 75% of them seen only once. The source material was PBMCs. This chain uses TRBV27 with TRBJ2-1; possible D gene TRBD1, 5 bases. The clonotype was recovered from a female donor in good health and CMV-seronegative. The CDR3 DNA reads as TGTGCCAGCAGGAATGGGGCCGGTGAGCAGTTCTTC. Amino acid sequence: CASRNGAGEQFF.